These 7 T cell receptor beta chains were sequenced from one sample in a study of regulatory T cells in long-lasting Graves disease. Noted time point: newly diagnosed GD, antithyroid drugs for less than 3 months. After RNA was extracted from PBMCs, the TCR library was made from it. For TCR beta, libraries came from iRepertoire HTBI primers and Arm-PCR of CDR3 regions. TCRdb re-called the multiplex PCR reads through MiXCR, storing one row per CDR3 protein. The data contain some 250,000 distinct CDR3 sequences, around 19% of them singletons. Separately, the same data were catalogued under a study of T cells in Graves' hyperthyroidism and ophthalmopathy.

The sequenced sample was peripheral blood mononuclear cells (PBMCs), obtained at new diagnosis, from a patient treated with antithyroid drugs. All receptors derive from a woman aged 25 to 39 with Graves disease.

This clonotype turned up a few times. The CDR3 DNA reads as TGTGCCAGCAGCCCAGAGGGCCGCCACTCCTACGAGCAGTACTTC. Translated, it gives CASSPEGRHSYEQYF. The rearrangement uses TRBV7-9 and TRBJ2-7, with D maybe TRBD2 (5 bases). The V and J ends lost 5 bases and 0 bases respectively, with 14 bases between them. The CDR3 runs to 15 residues. Germline CDR1 is SEHNR and CDR2 is FQNEAQ (reference sequence).

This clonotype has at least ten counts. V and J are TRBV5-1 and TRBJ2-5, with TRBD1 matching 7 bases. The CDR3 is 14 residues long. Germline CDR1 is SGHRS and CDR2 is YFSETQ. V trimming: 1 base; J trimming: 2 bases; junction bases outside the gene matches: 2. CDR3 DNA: TGCGCCAGCAGCTTGACACAGGGGCAAGAGACCCAGTACTTC. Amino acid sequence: CASSLTQGQETQYF. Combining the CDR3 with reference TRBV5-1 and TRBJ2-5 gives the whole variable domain KAGVTQTPRYLIKTRGQQVTLSCSPISGHRSVSWYQQTPGQGLQFLFEYFSETQRNKGNFPGRFSGRQFSNSRSEMNVSTLELGDSALYLCASSLTQGQETQYFGPGTRLLVL.

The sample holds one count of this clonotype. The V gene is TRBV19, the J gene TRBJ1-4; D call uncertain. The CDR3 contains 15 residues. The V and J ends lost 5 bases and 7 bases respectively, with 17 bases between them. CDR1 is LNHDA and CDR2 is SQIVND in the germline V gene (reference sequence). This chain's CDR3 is CASSQGGRVGEKLFF. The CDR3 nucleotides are TGTGCCAGTAGTCAAGGTGGAAGGGTCGGTGAAAAACTGTTTTTT.

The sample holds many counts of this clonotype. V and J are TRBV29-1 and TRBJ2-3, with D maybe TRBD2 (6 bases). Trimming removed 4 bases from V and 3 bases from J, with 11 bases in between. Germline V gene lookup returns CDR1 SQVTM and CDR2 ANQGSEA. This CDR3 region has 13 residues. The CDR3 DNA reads TGCAGCGTTGTAGGAGGGGAAACAGATACGCAGTATTTT. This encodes CSVVGGETDTQYF.

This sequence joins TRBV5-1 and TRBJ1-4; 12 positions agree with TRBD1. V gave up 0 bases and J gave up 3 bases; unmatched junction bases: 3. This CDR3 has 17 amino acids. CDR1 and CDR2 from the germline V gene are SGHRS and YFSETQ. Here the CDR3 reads CASSLAGQGAANEKLFF. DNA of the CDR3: TGCGCCAGCAGCTTGGCGGGACAGGGGGCGGCTAATGAAAAACTGTTTTTT. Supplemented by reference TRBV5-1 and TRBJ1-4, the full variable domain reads KAGVTQTPRYLIKTRGQQVTLSCSPISGHRSVSWYQQTPGQGLQFLFEYFSETQRNKGNFPGRFSGRQFSNSRSEMNVSTLELGDSALYLCASSLAGQGAANEKLFFGSGTQLSVL.

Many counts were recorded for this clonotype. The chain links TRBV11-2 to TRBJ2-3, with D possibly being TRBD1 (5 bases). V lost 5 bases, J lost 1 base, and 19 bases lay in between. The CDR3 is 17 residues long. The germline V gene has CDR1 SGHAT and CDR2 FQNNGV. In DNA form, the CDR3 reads TGTGCCAGCAGCCTGGCGTACATGGGGCGTGGCACAGATACGCAGTATTTT. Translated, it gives CASSLAYMGRGTDTQYF.

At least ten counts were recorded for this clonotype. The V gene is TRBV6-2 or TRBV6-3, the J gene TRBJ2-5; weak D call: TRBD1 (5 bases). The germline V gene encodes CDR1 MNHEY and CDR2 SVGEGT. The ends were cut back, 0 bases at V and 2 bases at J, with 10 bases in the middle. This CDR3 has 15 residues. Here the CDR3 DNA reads TGTGCCAGCAGTTACTCGATCGCAGGGCAAGAGACCCAGTACTTC. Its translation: CASSYSIAGQETQYF.